These 14 T cell receptor beta chains came from one sample sequenced in a study of beta chain features in type 1 diabetes. Study-level findings and limits: TCRB CDR3 length was moderately but significantly reduced in all four CD4+ subsets of Type 1 diabetes patients.

Antigen specificity for these receptors is unknown. Of the isolated RNA, all was reverse transcribed, and so the sequenced material was expressed TCRB transcripts. The data were produced by immunoSEQ multiplex PCR, yet TCRdb's version contains in-frame clones alone and is incomplete. The sample yields nearly 700,000 clones, roughly an eighth seen once. Source material: naive CD4+ T cells from blood. Every receptor here comes from a man younger than 30 with type 1 diabetes.

The chain employs TRBV4-1 and TRBJ2-7; 8 bases fit TRBD1. CDR1 is MGHRA and CDR2 is YSYEKL in the germline V gene. V shed 2 bases and J 5 bases; nucleotides not matched to a gene: 8. This CDR3 region has 15 residues. The CDR3 spells CASSQPLQGANEQYF. CDR3 bases: TGCGCCAGCAGCCAACCACTGCAGGGGGCCAACGAGCAGTACTTC.

This clone was counted between two and nine times. The genes are TRBV6-6 and TRBJ1-5, with D unclear. The CDR3 spans 14 residues. Trimming shortened V by 5 bases and J by 3 bases, and 11 bases separated the two germline ends. Germline V gene data show CDR1 as MNHNY and CDR2 as SVGAGI (reference sequence). This CDR3 is CASSPGQTNQPQHF. The CDR3 bases are TGTGCCAGCAGTCCCGGTCAGACCAATCAGCCCCAGCATTTT.

This clone was seen a handful of times. V and J are TRBV10-3 and TRBJ1-2; no definite D call. Germline CDR1 ENHRY, CDR2 SYGVKD. The germline V and J ends were trimmed by 0 bases and 5 bases, with 7 bases remaining between them. This CDR3 region has 13 residues. The CDR3 sequence is CAISESREYGYTF. The CDR3 DNA sequence: TGTGCCATCAGTGAGTCCCGCGAGTATGGCTACACCTTC.

In this sample, this clone turned up once. This chain uses TRBV28 with TRBJ2-5; possibly TRBD1 for D (5 bases). This CDR3 spans 14 amino acids. Germline V CDR1 and CDR2: MDHEN, SYDVKM. V lost 1 base and J lost 2, with 8 bases in between. The CDR3: CASSLSTAQETQYF. In DNA form, the CDR3 reads TGTGCCAGCAGTTTATCGACAGCTCAAGAGACCCAGTACTTC.

This chain uses TRBV11-3 with TRBJ2-3, with D perhaps being TRBD1 or TRBD2 (6 bases each). CDR3 length: 16 residues. Between the trimmed V and J ends, which lost 6 bases and 1 base, there was a span of 17 bases. Per the germline V gene, CDR1 is SGHNT and CDR2 is YENEEA. The CDR3 reads CASSPPGAGGTDTQYF. The DNA for the CDR3 is TGTGCCAGCAGTCCGCCGGGGGCAGGGGGCACAGATACGCAGTATTTT.

This chain links TRBV10-3 with TRBJ1-2; TRBD1 agrees at 7 bases. The CDR3 has 14 amino acids. The V segment lost 4 bases and the J segment 6 bases; nucleotides outside the gene matches: 8. CDR1 ENHRY and CDR2 SYGVKD come from the germline V gene. The CDR3 is CAISVGDSPHGYTF. CDR3 in DNA: TGTGCCATCAGTGTTGGGGACAGTCCTCATGGCTACACCTTC.

This clone appeared a few times. V gene TRBV5-1 combines with J gene TRBJ2-1, with TRBD1 matching over 7 bases. V was clipped by 0 bases and J by 9 bases; unmatched bases: 6. CDR1 and CDR2 from the germline V gene are SGHRS and YFSETQ. The CDR3 runs to 14 residues. CDR3 protein: CASSLARDRSEQFF. The CDR3 nucleotides read TGCGCCAGCAGCTTGGCCAGGGACAGAAGTGAGCAGTTCTTC.

This clone came up a few times. Other DNA sequences in this sample translate to the same CDR3. The chain is built from TRBV30 and TRBJ2-5; no clear D. The V and J ends lost 5 bases and 5 bases respectively, with 9 bases between them. Looked up from germline, CDR1 is GTSNPN and CDR2 is SVGIG (reference sequence). The CDR3 is 11 residues long. The CDR3 sequence: CAWSNRETQYF. The CDR3 DNA reads TGTGCCTGGTCAAATCGGGAGACCCAGTACTTC.

Only a few counts were recorded for this clone. The identical CDR3 is also encoded by other nucleotide sequences in the sample. The gene calls are TRBV5-1 and TRBJ2-5; no reliable D call. The germline V and J ends were trimmed by 0 bases and 2 bases, with 5 bases remaining between them. Germline V gene sequence: CDR1 SGHRS, CDR2 YFSETQ. The CDR3 totals 13 residues. The chain's CDR3 is CASSLGQQETQYF. CDR3 bases: TGCGCCAGCAGCTTGGGTCAGCAAGAGACCCAGTACTTC. Full variable domain (outside the CDR3, taken from reference TRBV5-1 and TRBJ2-5): KAGVTQTPRYLIKTRGQQVTLSCSPISGHRSVSWYQQTPGQGLQFLFEYFSETQRNKGNFPGRFSGRQFSNSRSEMNVSTLELGDSALYLCASSLGQQETQYFGPGTRLLVL.

This clone was detected a few times. The rearrangement uses TRBV29-1 and TRBJ1-2; the D gene is possibly TRBD1 (5 bases). V gave up 4 bases and J gave up 2 bases, with 11 bases separating them. Germline CDR1 and CDR2: SQVTM and ANQGSEA. The CDR3 is 13 amino acids. This CDR3 is CSVGQSHNYGYTF. CDR3 in DNA: TGCAGCGTTGGACAGTCACACAACTATGGCTACACCTTC. The full variable domain, with the rest looked up from reference TRBV29-1 and TRBJ1-2, is SAVISQKPSRDICQRGTSLTIQCQVDSQVTMMFWYRQQPGQSLTLIATANQGSEATYESGFVIDKFPISRPNLTFSTLTVSNMSPEDSSIYLCSVGQSHNYGYTFGSGTRLTVV.

This clone was seen a few times. The rearrangement links TRBV30 to TRBJ1-1; no reliable D call. There are 17 residues in the CDR3. Germline assignment: CDR1 GTSNPN and CDR2 SVGIG (reference sequence). V dropped 4 bases and J dropped 1 base, with 22 bases sitting between them. In DNA, the CDR3 is TGTGCCTGGATCATTCGCTTGCTAGGTGAGAGGAACACTGAAGCTTTCTTT. Translated: CAWIIRLLGERNTEAFF.

Comment on this clone: At the DNA level, this CDR3 is encoded by other sequences in the same sample as well. The chain carries TRBV5-1 and TRBJ2-5; possibly TRBD1 for D (6 bases). The germline CDR1 and CDR2 sequences are SGHRS and YFSETQ. CDR3 size: 12 residues. Trimming cost V 5 bases and J 3 bases, with 8 bases left between them. CDR3 protein: CASRAGEETQYF. The CDR3 DNA is TGCGCCAGCAGAGCAGGGGAAGAGACCCAGTACTTC.

A few counts support this clone. The chain couples TRBV6-1 to TRBJ1-6, with D uncertain. Between the trimmed V and J ends, which lost 4 bases and 4 bases, there was a span of 8 bases. The CDR3 loop spans 14 amino acids. CDR1 is MNHNS, CDR2 SASEGT, per germline. The CDR3 coding sequence is TGTGCCAGCAGTGCAGGCAGTTATAATTCACCCCTCCACTTT. Protein sequence: CASSAGSYNSPLHF.

The rearrangement links TRBV18 to TRBJ2-6; D not resolved. The V gene lost 4 bases and the J gene lost 0 bases, with 10 bases spanning the gap. Looked up from germline, CDR1 is KGHSH and CDR2 is LQKENI. This CDR3 contains 16 residues. CDR3 nucleotides: TGTGCCAGCTCACGACTGTCGGACTCTGGGGCCAACGTCCTGACTTTC. Translation: CASSRLSDSGANVLTF.